The 12 T cell receptor beta chains listed next were all sequenced from one sample in a study of somatic mutations in cytotoxic T cells in rheumatoid arthritis. Here immunoSEQ multiplex PCR was the method, and the copy in TCRdb shows in-frame clones only, minus some. The sample comprises 15,000 to 20,000 clones, more than 75% of which are singletons, and around 21% rests with the top ten. The sequencing input was CD8+ T cells sorted from blood. These receptors were collected from an adult with rheumatoid arthritis.

This rearrangement joins TRBV5-1 to TRBJ1-4; no clear D gene. Trimming removed 6 bases from V and 5 bases from J, with 17 bases in between. CDR3 length: 15 residues. The germline CDR1 and CDR2 sequences are SGHRS and YFSETQ. CDR3 sequence reads: CASTPWYSGNEKLFF. The CDR3 nucleotides read TGCGCCAGCACCCCTTGGTACTCTGGGAATGAAAAACTGTTTTTT.

The chain employs TRBV28 and TRBJ2-7; D is uncertain. CDR3 length equals 16 residues. V was clipped by 5 bases and J by 0 bases, with 17 bases between them. The germline V gene has CDR1 MDHEN and CDR2 SYDVKM. CDR3 DNA: TGTGCCAGCAGTACCATTCGGGCCACCAGCTCCTACGAGCAGTACTTC. Translation gives CASSTIRATSSYEQYF.

The sample holds a few counts of this clone. V and J are TRBV19 and TRBJ1-1, with 8 bases fitting TRBD1. Germline lookup yields CDR1 LNHDA and CDR2 SQIVND (reference sequence). CDR3 size: 13 residues. Trimming took 5 bases from V and 1 from J; bases not matched to a gene: 0. CDR3 in DNA: TGTGCCAGTAGTGGACAGGGGAACACTGAAGCTTTCTTT. Its protein is CASSGQGNTEAFF.

This clone was detected a few times. The chain joins TRBV16 to TRBJ2-7, with D maybe TRBD2 (7 bases). V gave up 4 bases and J gave up 4 bases, with 14 bases separating them. This CDR3 comprises 14 residues. Germline assignment: CDR1 KGHSY and CDR2 FQNENV. Written as DNA, the CDR3 is TGTGCCAGCAGCCCTCCGGGGGGCGGTTACGAGCAGTACTTC. Translation: CASSPPGGGYEQYF.

Only a few counts were recorded for this clone. V is TRBV18 and J is TRBJ2-1, with TRBD2 matching 10 bases. Germline V lookup: CDR1 KGHSH, CDR2 LQKENI. The CDR3 totals 15 residues. The trim removed 5 bases at V and 5 bases at J, leaving 6 bases unmatched. As DNA, the CDR3 is TGTGCCAGCTCATCCGGGACTAGCGTCAACAATGAGCAGTTCTTC. The encoded protein is CASSSGTSVNNEQFF.

V is TRBV27 and J is TRBJ1-2, with D hard to call. Per the germline V gene, CDR1 is MNHEY and CDR2 is SMNVEV (reference sequence). CDR3 length: 15 amino acids. V lost 5 bases, J lost 4 bases, and 17 bases lay in between. This chain's CDR3 is CASSPAPTPLYGYTF. The CDR3 DNA sequence: TGTGCCAGCAGTCCCGCCCCCACTCCACTCTATGGCTACACCTTC.

The CDR3: CASSFSRENTEAFF. The CDR3 bases are TGTGCCAGCAGCTTCTCCCGGGAGAACACTGAAGCTTTCTTT. The chain links TRBV5-5 to TRBJ1-1, with unresolved D. Germline lookup yields CDR1 SGHKS and CDR2 YYEKEE (reference sequence). Trimming took 2 bases from V and 1 from J, leaving 9 bases between them. The CDR3 runs to 14 residues.

This clone rates as large (0.1 to 1%). The chain recombines TRBV7-9 with TRBJ2-5; D unclear. V was pared by 1 base and J by 2 bases, with 14 bases between. The CDR3 loop spans 16 amino acids. The germline CDR1 and CDR2 sequences are SEHNR and FQNEAQ (reference sequence). The CDR3 reads CASSLGSGEQQETQYF. CDR3 nucleotides: TGTGCCAGCAGCTTAGGGTCAGGAGAACAACAAGAGACCCAGTACTTC.

The chain links TRBV19 to TRBJ2-2; D is unclear. The CDR3 has 12 residues. Between the trimmed V and J ends, which lost 2 bases and 4 bases, there was a span of 2 bases. Germline values: CDR1 LNHDA, CDR2 SQIVND (reference sequence). CDR3 nucleotide sequence: TGTGCCAGTAGTATACTCACCGGGGAGCTGTTTTTT. Translation gives CASSILTGELFF. Drawing the rest from reference TRBV19 and TRBJ2-2, the complete variable domain is DGGITQSPKYLFRKEGQNVTLSCEQNLNHDAMYWYRQDPGQGLRLIYYSQIVNDFQKGDIAEGYSVSREKKESFPLTVTSAQKNPTAFYLCASSILTGELFFGEGSRLTVL.

The chain is built from TRBV4-1 and TRBJ1-1; D ambiguous. The germline CDR1 and CDR2 sequences are MGHRA and YSYEKL. V lost 4 bases to trimming and J lost 2 bases, with 17 bases between them. CDR3 length: 16 amino acids. The CDR3 DNA reads TGCGCCAGCAGCCCGGGCCCCAACCGGGGAAACACTGAAGCTTTCTTT. Translated, it gives CASSPGPNRGNTEAFF.

The V gene is TRBV7-8, the J gene TRBJ1-5; no reliable D call. V dropped 1 base and J dropped 8 bases, with 12 bases sitting between them. The CDR3 covers 14 residues. Germline CDR1 reads SGHVS; CDR2 reads FQNEAQ. The CDR3 here is CASSLGFTLEPQHF. The CDR3 DNA reads as TGTGCCAGCAGCTTAGGGTTCACCCTCGAGCCCCAGCATTTT.

The J gene is TRBJ2-3, the V gene TRBV6-6; D unclear. The germline gives CDR1 MNHNY, CDR2 SVGAGI (reference sequence). Trimming shortened V by 5 bases and J by 4 bases, and 16 bases separated the two germline ends. The CDR3 covers 15 residues. The CDR3 is CASSPDAFEPDTQYF. The DNA for the CDR3 is TGTGCCAGCAGTCCGGACGCATTTGAACCAGATACGCAGTATTTT.